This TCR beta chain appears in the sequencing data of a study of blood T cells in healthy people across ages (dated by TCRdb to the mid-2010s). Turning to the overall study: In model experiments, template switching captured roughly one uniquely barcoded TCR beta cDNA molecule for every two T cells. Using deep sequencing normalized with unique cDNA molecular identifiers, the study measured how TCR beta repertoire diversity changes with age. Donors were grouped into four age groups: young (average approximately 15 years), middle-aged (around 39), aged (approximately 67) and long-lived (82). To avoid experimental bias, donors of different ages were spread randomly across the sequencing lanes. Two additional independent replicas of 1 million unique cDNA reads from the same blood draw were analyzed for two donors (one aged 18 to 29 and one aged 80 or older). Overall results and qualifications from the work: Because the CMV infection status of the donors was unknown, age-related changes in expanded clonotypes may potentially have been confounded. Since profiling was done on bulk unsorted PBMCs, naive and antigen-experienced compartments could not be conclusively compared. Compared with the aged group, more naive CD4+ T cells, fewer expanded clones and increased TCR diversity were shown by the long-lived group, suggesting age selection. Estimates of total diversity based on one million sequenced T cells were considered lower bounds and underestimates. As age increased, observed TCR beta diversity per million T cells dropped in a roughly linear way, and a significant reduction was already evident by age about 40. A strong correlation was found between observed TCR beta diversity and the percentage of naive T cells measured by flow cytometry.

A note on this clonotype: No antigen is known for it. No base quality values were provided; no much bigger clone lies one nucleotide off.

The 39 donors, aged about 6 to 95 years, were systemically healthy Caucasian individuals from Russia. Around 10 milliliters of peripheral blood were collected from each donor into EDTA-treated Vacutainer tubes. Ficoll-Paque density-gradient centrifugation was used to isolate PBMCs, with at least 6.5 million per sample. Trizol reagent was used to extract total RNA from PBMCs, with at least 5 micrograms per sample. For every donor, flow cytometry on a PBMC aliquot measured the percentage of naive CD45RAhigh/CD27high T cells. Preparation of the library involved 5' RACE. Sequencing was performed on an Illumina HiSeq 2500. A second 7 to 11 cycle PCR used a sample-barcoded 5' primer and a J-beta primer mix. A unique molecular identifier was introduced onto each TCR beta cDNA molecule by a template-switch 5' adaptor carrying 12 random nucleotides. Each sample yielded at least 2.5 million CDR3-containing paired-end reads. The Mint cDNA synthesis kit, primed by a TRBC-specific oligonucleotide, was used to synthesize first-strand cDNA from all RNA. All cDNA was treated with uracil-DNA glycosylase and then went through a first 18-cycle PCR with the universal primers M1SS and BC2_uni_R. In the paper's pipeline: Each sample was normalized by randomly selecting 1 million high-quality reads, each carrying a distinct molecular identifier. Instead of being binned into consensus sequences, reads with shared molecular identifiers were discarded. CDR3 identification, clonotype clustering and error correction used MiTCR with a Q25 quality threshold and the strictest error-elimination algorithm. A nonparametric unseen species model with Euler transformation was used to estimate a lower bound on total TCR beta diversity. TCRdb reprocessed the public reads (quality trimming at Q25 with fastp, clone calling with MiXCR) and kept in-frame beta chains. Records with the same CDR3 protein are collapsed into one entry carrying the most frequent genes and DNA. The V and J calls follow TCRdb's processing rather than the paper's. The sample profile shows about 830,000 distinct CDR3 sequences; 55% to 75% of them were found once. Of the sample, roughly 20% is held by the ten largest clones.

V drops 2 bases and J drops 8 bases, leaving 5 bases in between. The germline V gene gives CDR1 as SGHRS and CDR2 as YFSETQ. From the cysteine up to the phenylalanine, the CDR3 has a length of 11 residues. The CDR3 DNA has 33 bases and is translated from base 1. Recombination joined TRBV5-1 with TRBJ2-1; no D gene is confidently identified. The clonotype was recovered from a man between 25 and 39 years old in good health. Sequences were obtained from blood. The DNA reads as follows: TGCGCCAGCAGCTTATCCCATGAGCAGTTCTTC. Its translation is CASSLSHEQFF.